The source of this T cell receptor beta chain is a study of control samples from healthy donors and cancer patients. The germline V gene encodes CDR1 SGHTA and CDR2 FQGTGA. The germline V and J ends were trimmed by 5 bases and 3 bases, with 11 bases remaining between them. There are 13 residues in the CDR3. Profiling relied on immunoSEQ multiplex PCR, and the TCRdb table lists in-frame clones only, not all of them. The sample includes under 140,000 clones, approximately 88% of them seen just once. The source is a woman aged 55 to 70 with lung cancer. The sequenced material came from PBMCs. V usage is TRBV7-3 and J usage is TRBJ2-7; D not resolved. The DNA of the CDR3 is TGTGCCAGCAGCCCCGACCAGAACTACGAGCAGTACTTC. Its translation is CASSPDQNYEQYF.